This T cell receptor (beta chain) was captured by sequencing in a study of Graves' ophthalmopathy and Graves' hyperthyroidism. In the study overall: Stable hyperthyroidism was defined by absence of ophthalmopathy within 18 months of follow-up.

Amplifying from RNA transcripts, the study obtained TCR beta CDR3 regions. HTBI-primed RT-PCR formed the first round, and a multiplex PCR formed the second. TCRdb recomputed calls from the multiplex PCR reads with MiXCR, one row per CDR3 protein. The sample contains about 1.1 million distinct CDR3 sequences, about 36% of which appear only once. Germline V gene data show CDR1 as SGHAT and CDR2 as FQDESV (reference sequence). The CDR3 consists of 16 residues. The junction had 10 bases not matched to a gene; V was cut back by 6 bases and J by 2 bases. This chain uses TRBV11-1 with TRBJ2-7; 10 positions agree with TRBD2. The clonotype was recovered from an adult man with Graves' hyperthyroidism. Material: peripheral blood or thyroid tissue (not recorded which). The CDR3 DNA is TGTGCCAGCAGTTTAAAGATAAGCGGGGGGGCCTACGAGCAGTACTTC. Its protein product is CASSLKISGGAYEQYF.